This note documents a single TCR beta chain sequence. Its target is not known. This sample also contains other DNA sequences that code for the same CDR3. The data were taken from a study of cytomegalovirus exposure and HLA in healthy donors. Study-wide points: Reported results showed that the classifier diagnosed cytomegalovirus status with high specificity and sensitivity.

Germline CDR1 is SGHDT and CDR2 is YYEEEE. V shed 5 bases, J shed 3 bases, and the junction held 3 bases outside the gene matches. The CDR3 contains 14 residues. Using immunoSEQ multiplex PCR, the repertoire was profiled, and TCRdb retains in-frame clones only, with some absent. This table has 150,000 or so clones, just under 90% appearing once. The V call is TRBV5-6, the J call TRBJ1-1, with 11 bases fitting TRBD1. The sequenced material came from PBMCs. The receptor comes from a woman in her twenties or thirties in good health and CMV-seropositive. This CDR3 reads CASSWGQGDTEAFF. The DNA of the CDR3 is TGTGCCAGCAGTTGGGGACAGGGGGACACTGAAGCTTTCTTT.